This TCR beta chain was found in a study of control samples from healthy donors and cancer patients. In germline, CDR1 is MNHEY, CDR2 SVGEGT. This CDR3 comprises 13 residues. V was shortened by 4 bases and J by 2 bases, with 8 bases between the two germline ends. Some clones are missing from TCRdb's copy, which holds only in-frame ones; the method was immunoSEQ multiplex PCR. The sample contains 120,000 or so clones, over 80% of which appear only once. This sequence joins TRBV6-2 or TRBV6-3 and TRBJ1-2; D is ambiguous. The receptor's source is a man older than 75 with head and neck cancer. Sequencing input: PBMCs. The CDR3 spells CASSFHENYGYTF. In nucleotides, the CDR3 is TGTGCCAGCAGTTTCCACGAGAACTATGGCTACACCTTC.